The 7 T cell receptor beta chains given below trace back to one sample, sequenced in a study of early stage breast cancer tumors. Libraries were prepared by immunoSEQ multiplex PCR; TCRdb keeps only in-frame clonotypes and omits some of them. The profile covers some 6,300 clones, with 73% appearing a single time and approximately 10% taken by the ten largest. Sequencing was done on a sample of normal breast tissue next to the tumor. These receptor sequences come from a person aged 40 to 50 with breast cancer.

The rearrangement joins TRBV2 to TRBJ2-5, with 7 positions matching TRBD2. The J segment lost 1 base and the V segment lost 3 bases, leaving 5 bases of the junction unmatched. CDR1 is SNHLY and CDR2 is FYNNEI in the germline V gene. There are 15 residues in the CDR3. CDR3: CASSDLGTTQETQYF. The CDR3 DNA reads as TGTGCCAGCAGTGATCTGGGGACTACCCAAGAGACCCAGTACTTC.

This clone appeared a single time. The rearrangement joins TRBV11-3 to TRBJ1-3; D unclear. V lost 5 bases, J lost 2 bases, and 13 bases lay in between. In germline, CDR1 is SGHNT, CDR2 YENEEA. The CDR3 is 15 amino acids. The chain's CDR3 is CASSPSWTAGNTIYF. Written as DNA, the CDR3 is TGTGCCAGCAGCCCGTCGTGGACGGCTGGAAACACCATATATTTT.

The genes are TRBV19 and TRBJ2-3; 10 positions match TRBD2. The CDR3 consists of 17 residues. The junction had 8 bases not matched to a gene; V was cut back by 0 bases and J by 5 bases. The germline V gene has CDR1 LNHDA and CDR2 SQIVND (reference sequence). The CDR3 DNA follows: TGTGCCAGTAGTATAGATCTATGGAGACTAGCGGGAGATACGCAGTATTTT. Its protein product is CASSIDLWRLAGDTQYF.

This rearrangement joins TRBV7-9 to TRBJ1-4; D gene unclear. This CDR3 is built from 12 residues. Trimming shortened V by 8 bases and J by 5 bases, and 9 bases separated the two germline ends. Germline V gene data show CDR1 as SEHNR and CDR2 as FQNEAQ (reference sequence). The CDR3 bases are TGTGCCAGCCACAACCCAAATGAAAAACTGTTTTTT. It yields the protein CASHNPNEKLFF.

Here the CDR3 DNA reads TGTGCCAGCAGCTTAGTTAGGGATAAAGCAGATACGCAGTATTTT. Translating gives CASSLVRDKADTQYF. The chain couples TRBV7-8 to TRBJ2-3; D is undetermined. V dropped 1 base and J dropped 4 bases, with 12 bases sitting between them. Germline V CDR1 and CDR2: SGHVS, FQNEAQ. The CDR3 has 15 residues.

The chain recombines TRBV2 with TRBJ2-5; maybe TRBD2 (5 bases). Germline-derived CDR1 and CDR2 are SNHLY and FYNNEI. This CDR3 region has 14 residues. Trimming took off 7 bases at V and 5 bases at J, with 17 bases between the two ends. The CDR3 sequence is CASTTRGFGETQYF. In DNA form, the CDR3 reads TGTGCCAGCACCACACGGGGTTTCGGGGAGACCCAGTACTTC.

The table lists this clone with a count of one. V usage is TRBV13 and J usage is TRBJ1-1; maybe TRBD1 (5 bases). Germline values: CDR1 PRHDT, CDR2 FYEKMQ (reference sequence). V lost 5 bases, J lost 2 bases, and 12 bases lay in between. This CDR3 has 14 amino acids. CDR3 amino acids: CASSKPTDNTEAFF. Written as DNA, the CDR3 is TGTGCCAGCAGCAAACCGACAGATAACACTGAAGCTTTCTTT.